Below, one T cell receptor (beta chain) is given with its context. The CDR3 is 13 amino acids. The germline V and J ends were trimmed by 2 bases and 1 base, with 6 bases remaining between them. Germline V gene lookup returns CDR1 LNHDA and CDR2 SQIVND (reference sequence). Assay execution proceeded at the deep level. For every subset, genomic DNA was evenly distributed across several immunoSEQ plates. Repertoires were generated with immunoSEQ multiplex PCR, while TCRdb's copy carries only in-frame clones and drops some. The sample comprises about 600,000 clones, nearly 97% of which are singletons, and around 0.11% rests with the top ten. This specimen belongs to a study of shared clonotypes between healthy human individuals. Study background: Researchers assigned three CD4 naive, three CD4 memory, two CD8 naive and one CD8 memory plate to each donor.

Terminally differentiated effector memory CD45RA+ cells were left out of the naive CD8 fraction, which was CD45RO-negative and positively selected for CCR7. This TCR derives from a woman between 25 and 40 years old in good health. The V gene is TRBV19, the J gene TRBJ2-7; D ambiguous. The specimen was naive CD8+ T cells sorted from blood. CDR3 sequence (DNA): TGTGCCAGTAGTATACAGGAGTCCTACGAGCAGTACTTC. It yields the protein CASSIQESYEQYF.